This TCR beta chain was found in a study of cytomegalovirus exposure and HLA in healthy donors (dated by TCRdb to 2016 to 2017). In terms of the full investigation: The roughly 670 repertoires of the first cohort and the 120 validation repertoires were produced on the same platform, according to a later analysis. The aim of the study was to test whether cataloging public T cell receptors could identify signatures of past pathogen exposure. A separate validation cohort of about 110 different subjects was used in addition to the roughly 620-subject first cohort. To predict cytomegalovirus infection status, the study combined high-throughput TCR immunosequencing, statistical association of individual TCRs with disease status, and machine learning. Points the paper makes about the study in general: The authors suggested that the approach could potentially be extended to other disease states and immunological phenotypes. Most TCR sequences were observed very rarely across donors, whereas some public TCRs were present in many individuals. Subsequent analysis determined that TCRs grouped into clusters in the first cohort also showed a tendency toward co-occurrence across the roughly 130 validation repertoires, and approximately 93% of cluster scores exceeded 0. In both the original and validation cohorts, the classifier was reported to diagnose cytomegalovirus status with high specificity and sensitivity. A total of about 150 TCR beta chains were listed by the study as associated with cytomegalovirus. A later analysis had no HLA typing for the validation cohort, so co-occurrence there was scored across all 110 or so repertoires. In vitro tests confirmed that a few of the cytomegalovirus-associated TCR beta chains recognize cytomegalovirus antigens.

Receptors were amplified or captured by the immunoSEQ multiplex PCR assay. In the authors' own workflow: A statistical classification framework was developed to diagnose cytomegalovirus status using the catalog of TCR beta chain sequences. TCRdb retrieved this table from immuneACCESS and kept in-frame rearrangements only. Not all clones are present; in checked studies, unresolved V genes account for under half, and no reason is known for the remainder. That table furnishes V, J and clone size, whereas the DNA furnished D and trimming. This sample has roughly 65,000 clones in its table, and around 93% of those were observed once. Roughly 5% of the sample is taken by the ten largest. A word on this clone: No cognate antigen has been identified for it. No base-level quality is on record; no much larger clone is a single base apart.

Separate from the roughly 630-subject first cohort, the validation cohort of 95 to 150 subjects was the group to which the donors belonged. The CDR3 spans 22 residues, from the cysteine through the phenylalanine. Kept here is only the CDR3 DNA, which spans 66 bases and is read in frame from base 1. V is pruned by 2 bases and J by 2 bases, leaving 23 bases of the junction without a gene match. From the germline V gene, CDR1 is MNHNS and CDR2 is SASEGT. The chain is encoded by TRBV6-1 joined to TRBJ2-5; 10 nucleotides in the junction match TRBD2. The sample taken for sequencing was PBMCs. The source is a man younger than 35 in good health and CMV-seropositive. The base sequence is TGTGCCAGCAGTGAACTATCTAGGGCTAGCGGGAGAGGTGTAGTGCAGCAAGAGACCCAGTACTTC. It codes for CASSELSRASGRGVVQQETQYF.